This entry lists 32 T cell receptor beta chains sequenced from one sample in a study of beta chain features in type 1 diabetes. Every bit of the isolated RNA underwent reverse transcription, so sequencing read expressed TCRB transcripts. The data were produced by immunoSEQ multiplex PCR, yet TCRdb's version contains in-frame clones alone and is incomplete. In the table there are hundreds of thousands of clones, 15% to 19% of which are singletons. The specimen was naive CD4+ T cells from blood. Source of these receptors: a young man in good health.

The genes are TRBV18 and TRBJ2-7; tentatively, D is TRBD1 (6 bases). This CDR3 has 14 residues. Trimming stripped 3 bases from V and 2 bases from J, with 11 bases between. Looked up from germline, CDR1 is KGHSH and CDR2 is LQKENI. As DNA, the CDR3 is TGTGCCAGCTCACCCGGACAGTTGCCCTACGAGCAGTACTTC. It codes for CASSPGQLPYEQYF.

The chain recombines TRBV18 with TRBJ2-7; 11 bases match TRBD2. Germline V CDR1 and CDR2: KGHSH, LQKENI. Unmatched junction bases numbered 4, after V lost 3 bases and J lost 6 bases. This CDR3 is built from 14 residues. The CDR3 is CASSPTSGGFEQYF. CDR3 DNA: TGTGCCAGCTCACCCACTAGCGGGGGCTTCGAGCAGTACTTC.

This clone was counted between two and nine times. This chain links TRBV9 with TRBJ2-1; D perhaps matches TRBD1 (5 bases). The CDR3 totals 15 residues. V was clipped by 1 base and J by 6 bases, with 14 bases between them. Germline CDR1 reads SGDLS; CDR2 reads YYNGEE. CDR3 residues: CASSVFQGLSNEQFF. In DNA, the CDR3 is TGTGCCAGCAGCGTATTCCAGGGTCTGAGCAATGAGCAGTTCTTC.

This rearrangement joins TRBV6-5 to TRBJ1-2, with 8 bases identical to TRBD1. The CDR3 is 14 amino acids. J was trimmed by 4 bases and V by 2 bases; bases with no gene match: 3. Germline V gene data show CDR1 as MNHEY and CDR2 as SVGAGI. In DNA form, the CDR3 reads TGTGCCAGCAGTTACGACAGGGGACTCTATGGCTACACCTTC. It specifies CASSYDRGLYGYTF.

The chain carries TRBV5-4 and TRBJ2-7, with 10 nucleotides matching TRBD1. The CDR3 has 14 residues. The trim removed 4 bases at V and 5 bases at J, leaving 6 bases unmatched. Germline V CDR1 and CDR2: SGHNT, YYREEE (reference sequence). In DNA, the CDR3 is TGTGCCAGCAGCCCTGGGACAGGGGTCGACGAGCAGTACTTC. Translating it yields CASSPGTGVDEQYF.

This rearrangement joins TRBV5-5 to TRBJ2-1; 8 bases are shared with TRBD2. The CDR3 spans 18 residues. Per the germline V gene, CDR1 is SGHKS and CDR2 is YYEKEE (reference sequence). V shed 2 bases, J shed 5 bases, and the junction held 15 bases outside the gene matches. The CDR3 DNA reads as TGTGCCAGCAGCTTATCTAGCGGGTTCGTTCGAAGGAACAATGAGCAGTTCTTC. It specifies CASSLSSGFVRRNNEQFF.

This clone has only a few counts. The chain carries TRBV10-3 and TRBJ2-2; 9 nucleotides agree with TRBD1. CDR1 and CDR2 (germline): ENHRY, SYGVKD. J gave up 0 bases and V 10 bases, and 3 bases lay outside the gene matches. The CDR3 is 14 amino acids. The CDR3 region has the DNA TGTGCCACCCGACAGGGGGCGAACACCGGGGAGCTGTTTTTT. Translating gives CATRQGANTGELFF.

In this sample, this clone turned up a few times. J is TRBJ2-1 and V is TRBV7-2; perhaps TRBD2 as D (6 bases). V was shortened by 5 bases and J by 10 bases, with 18 bases between the two germline ends. This CDR3 spans 14 amino acids. Germline loops: CDR1 SGHTA, CDR2 FQGNSA. The CDR3 region has the DNA TGTGCCAGCAGCCCTCAGGAGGGGTCAAAAGAGCAGTTCTTC. Translated, it gives CASSPQEGSKEQFF.

The sample holds a few counts of this clone. The chain has TRBV5-1 and TRBJ1-5, with 8 positions matching TRBD1. J gave up 6 bases and V 4 bases, and 9 bases lay outside the gene matches. CDR1 SGHRS and CDR2 YFSETQ come from the germline V gene. This CDR3 is 15 amino acids long. DNA of the CDR3: TGCGCCAGCAGCCCCAACACAGGGGGGATTCAGCCCCAGCATTTT. The encoded protein is CASSPNTGGIQPQHF.

This clone showed up just a few times. The chain has TRBV7-9 and TRBJ1-6; the D gene is possibly TRBD1 (5 bases). Germline V lookup: CDR1 SEHNR, CDR2 FQNEAQ (reference sequence). This CDR3 comprises 14 residues. Trimming shortened V by 7 bases and J by 6 bases, and 13 bases separated the two germline ends. The CDR3 nucleotides read TGTGCCAGCACCCCGGTCCAGGGTAATTCACCCCTCCACTTT. This encodes CASTPVQGNSPLHF.

The J gene is TRBJ1-4, the V gene TRBV6-5; no definite D call. V lost 10 bases and J lost 12, with 15 bases in between. CDR1 is MNHEY and CDR2 is SVGAGI in the germline V gene. The CDR3 spans 11 residues. Here the CDR3 reads CATKYARELFF. The CDR3 bases are TGTGCCACCAAATACGCCCGGGAACTGTTTTTT.

This clone was found a few times. This CDR3 is also generated by other DNA sequences in the sample. This rearrangement joins TRBV6-5 to TRBJ1-2; D is unclear. CDR3 length: 15 residues. Trimming removed 0 bases from V and 0 bases from J, with 8 bases in between. The germline CDR1 and CDR2 sequences are MNHEY and SVGAGI. CDR3 coding DNA: TGTGCCAGCAGTTACTCCGGGCTATCTAACTATGGCTACACCTTC. It codes for CASSYSGLSNYGYTF.

This clone occurred a few times. The DNA of the CDR3 is TGTGCCAGCAGTTGGTCTACCGGGACAGAGTCCTACGAGCAGTACTTC. Amino acid sequence: CASSWSTGTESYEQYF. This rearrangement joins TRBV28 to TRBJ2-7; 7 nucleotides align to TRBD1. V gave up 4 bases and J gave up 1 base; unmatched junction bases: 10. Per the germline V gene, CDR1 is MDHEN and CDR2 is SYDVKM. The CDR3 has 16 amino acids.

This clone has only a few counts. This chain connects TRBV18 to TRBJ2-1; 7 bases fit TRBD2. V dropped 6 bases and J dropped 2; count of bases not matched to a gene: 7. Germline loops: CDR1 KGHSH, CDR2 LQKENI. This CDR3 is 15 amino acids long. CDR3 sequence: CASSPAGHTYNEQFF. The DNA for the CDR3 is TGTGCCAGCTCCCCAGCGGGGCACACCTACAATGAGCAGTTCTTC. The complete variable domain, with remaining parts taken from reference TRBV18 and TRBJ2-1, reads NAGVMQNPRHLVRRRGQEARLRCSPMKGHSHVYWYRQLPEEGLKFMVYLQKENIIDESGMPKERFSAEFPKEGPSILRIQQVVRGDSAAYFCASSPAGHTYNEQFFGPGTRLTVL.

The chain couples TRBV4-2 to TRBJ1-2; D not certain. Germline CDR1 LGHNA, CDR2 YNFKEQ. The CDR3 extends over 15 amino acids. V dropped 4 bases and J dropped 4 bases, with 16 bases sitting between them. CDR3 coding DNA: TGTGCCAGCAGCCCCCGACTCGGGGTTTTCTATGGCTACACCTTC. This gives the protein CASSPRLGVFYGYTF.

This clone was detected a few times. The J gene is TRBJ2-3, the V gene TRBV20-1; D gene ambiguous. From germline, CDR1 is DFQATT and CDR2 SNEGSKA (reference sequence). The CDR3 loop spans 11 amino acids. Trimming stripped 3 bases from V and 2 bases from J, with 3 bases between. CDR3 sequence: CSARVTDTQYF. The CDR3 DNA follows: TGCAGTGCTAGGGTCACAGATACGCAGTATTTT.

The rearrangement uses TRBV15 and TRBJ2-7; D perhaps matches TRBD1 (5 bases). This CDR3 region has 16 residues. In germline, CDR1 is LNHNV, CDR2 YYDKDF (reference sequence). V lost 0 bases to trimming and J lost 2 bases, with 14 bases between them. CDR3 in DNA: TGTGCCACCAGCAGAGATCAGGCAGGGTCTCCCTACGAGCAGTACTTC. Its translation: CATSRDQAGSPYEQYF.

CDR3 bases: TGTGCCAGCAGTTCGGGGACAGGGAAACGAAATGAGCAGTTCTTC. Residues: CASSSGTGKRNEQFF. The chain links TRBV27 to TRBJ2-1; TRBD1 matches 9 bases. Trimming cost V 4 bases and J 7 bases; bases outside gene matches: 8. CDR1 is MNHEY and CDR2 is SMNVEV in the germline V gene (reference sequence). The CDR3 covers 15 residues.

The rearrangement uses TRBV4-1 and TRBJ2-7; the D gene is possibly TRBD1 (6 bases). This CDR3 has 18 residues. V gave up 0 bases and J gave up 5 bases, with 23 bases separating them. Germline CDR1 and CDR2: MGHRA and YSYEKL. The CDR3: CASSQEVGTQGRNNEQYF. DNA for the CDR3: TGCGCCAGCAGCCAAGAAGTAGGAACACAGGGAAGGAACAACGAGCAGTACTTC.

The chain employs TRBV28 and TRBJ2-5; the match to TRBD2 covers 7 bases. J gave up 5 bases and V 0 bases, and 9 bases lay outside the gene matches. Germline CDR1 and CDR2: MDHEN and SYDVKM. There are 16 residues in the CDR3. CDR3 in DNA: TGTGCCAGCAGTTTATGGGGCAGAGCGGGGCTGGAGACCCAGTACTTC. Translating it yields CASSLWGRAGLETQYF.

The V and J genes are TRBV18 and TRBJ1-5, with 7 nucleotides matching TRBD1. This CDR3 is 14 amino acids long. Germline V lookup: CDR1 KGHSH, CDR2 LQKENI. V shed 3 bases and J 4 bases; nucleotides not matched to a gene: 3. CDR3 nucleotide sequence: TGTGCCAGCTCACCTGACAGGGCGAATCAGCCCCAGCATTTT. Protein sequence: CASSPDRANQPQHF.

This clone showed up just a few times. The rearrangement uses TRBV20-1 and TRBJ2-3; tentatively, D is TRBD1 (6 bases). V gave up 3 bases and J gave up 10 bases, with 8 bases separating them. Germline CDR1 and CDR2: DFQATT and SNEGSKA (reference sequence). CDR3 length: 10 residues. The CDR3 loop is CSASGQPQYF. In DNA, the CDR3 is TGCAGTGCTAGCGGACAGCCGCAGTATTTT.

This clone appeared a few times. The chain recombines TRBV6-1 with TRBJ1-5; D is undetermined. The CDR3 is 11 residues long. Trimming left V 3 bases short and J 5 bases short, with 2 bases between. Per the germline V gene, CDR1 is MNHNS and CDR2 is SASEGT. The CDR3 DNA follows: TGTGCCAGCAGTGATCATCAGCCCCAGCATTTT. It yields the protein CASSDHQPQHF.

This clone occurred a few times. The CDR3 DNA follows: TGTGCCAGCAGCTTTTTAGGGACAGGGTCCTACGAGCAGTACTTC. This sequence encodes CASSFLGTGSYEQYF. The genes are TRBV7-2 and TRBJ2-7; 9 bases are shared with TRBD1. The junction had 4 bases not matched to a gene; V was cut back by 3 bases and J by 1 base. Germline CDR1 is SGHTA and CDR2 is FQGNSA. This CDR3 spans 15 amino acids.

In its sample, this clone was seen a few times. The rearrangement joins TRBV7-2 to TRBJ2-7, with D hard to call. Germline values: CDR1 SGHTA, CDR2 FQGNSA. The CDR3 has 12 residues. V lost 2 bases, J lost 7 bases, and 9 bases lay in between. The CDR3 is CASSLLGREQYF. DNA for the CDR3: TGTGCCAGCAGCTTATTAGGGCGGGAGCAGTACTTC.

CDR3: CASSYRASSGNTIYF. The CDR3 nucleotides read TGTGCCAGCAGCTACAGGGCGAGCTCTGGAAACACCATATATTTT. This chain joins TRBV4-2 and TRBJ1-3; perhaps TRBD1 as D (6 bases). The V and J ends lost 5 bases and 0 bases respectively, with 11 bases between them. CDR3 length equals 15 residues. In germline, CDR1 is LGHNA, CDR2 YNFKEQ.

In nucleotides, the CDR3 is TGTGCCAGCAGTTTGGGAGGAGGGGCAGATACGCAGTATTTT. Translation gives CASSLGGGADTQYF. This rearrangement joins TRBV28 to TRBJ2-3; D possibly corresponds to TRBD2 (6 bases). The CDR3 extends over 14 amino acids. Germline values: CDR1 MDHEN, CDR2 SYDVKM. The ends were cut back, 3 bases at V and 4 bases at J, with 11 bases in the middle.

In its sample, this clone was seen a few times. The J gene is TRBJ2-1, the V gene TRBV7-2; D may correspond to TRBD1 or TRBD2 (5 bases each). Between the trimmed V and J ends, which lost 2 bases and 0 bases, there was a span of 11 bases. Looked up from germline, CDR1 is SGHTA and CDR2 is FQGNSA. The CDR3 is 16 amino acids. The CDR3 nucleotides read TGTGCCAGCAGCTTATATTCAGGGAGCTCCTACAATGAGCAGTTCTTC. This sequence encodes CASSLYSGSSYNEQFF.

The V gene is TRBV15, the J gene TRBJ2-1; TRBD2 agrees at 7 bases. The V gene end was trimmed by 0 bases and the J gene end by 4 bases; junction bases not matched to a gene: 9. This CDR3 comprises 17 residues. In germline, CDR1 is LNHNV, CDR2 YYDKDF (reference sequence). The CDR3: CATSRDRREGLYNEQFF. Written as DNA, the CDR3 is TGTGCCACCAGCAGAGATCGGAGGGAGGGCCTTTACAATGAGCAGTTCTTC.

The rearrangement links TRBV6-1 to TRBJ1-5; possible D gene TRBD1, 5 bases. The CDR3 runs to 15 residues. Germline V gene sequence: CDR1 MNHNS, CDR2 SASEGT. The germline V and J ends were trimmed by 3 bases and 7 bases, with 16 bases remaining between them. CDR3 region: CASSEADGTGQPQHF. DNA of the CDR3: TGTGCCAGCAGTGAGGCGGACGGGACGGGGCAGCCCCAGCATTTT.

This clone was detected only a few times. The chain couples TRBV4-2 to TRBJ2-5; 7 bases fit TRBD2. The CDR3 is 16 amino acids. With 4 bases clipped from V and 4 bases from J, the junction kept 12 bases outside the gene matches. Looked up from germline, CDR1 is LGHNA and CDR2 is YNFKEQ. This chain's CDR3 is CASSPSTAGVGETQYF. The CDR3 DNA reads TGTGCCAGCAGCCCTAGCACGGCGGGAGTGGGAGAGACCCAGTACTTC.

This clone has just a few counts. The chain is built from TRBV28 and TRBJ2-7; TRBD1 aligns across 7 bases. Germline values: CDR1 MDHEN, CDR2 SYDVKM. The J segment lost 4 bases and the V segment lost 4 bases, leaving 10 bases of the junction unmatched. CDR3 length: 15 residues. CDR3: CASSYPGQRDYEQYF. CDR3 DNA sequence: TGTGCCAGCAGTTACCCGGGACAGAGAGATTACGAGCAGTACTTC.